These 30 T cell receptor beta chains came from one sample sequenced in a study of cytotoxic CD8 clonotypes in ibrutinib-treated CLL. The data were produced by immunoSEQ multiplex PCR, yet TCRdb's version contains in-frame clones alone and is incomplete. Of about 50,000 clones in the sample, over 65% were seen once. Sample: PBMCs, taken after 24 months of ibrutinib treatment. The receptors derive from a human donor with chronic lymphocytic leukemia.

With regard to this clone: Germline is not matched at one junction end, which may reflect a read error. The chain links TRBV2 to TRBJ1-2; D ambiguous. The CDR3 runs 11 residues. Germline loops: CDR1 SNHLY, CDR2 FYNNEI. CDR3: CASSEPGVADF. The CDR3 DNA follows: TGTGCCAGCAGTGAACCAGGCGTGGCCGACTTC.

The rearrangement uses TRBV6-5 and TRBJ2-5; TRBD2 aligns across 9 bases. Per the germline V gene, CDR1 is MNHEY and CDR2 is SVGAGI. V was pared by 7 bases and J by 2 bases, with 8 bases of the junction left unmatched. The CDR3 sequence is 15 residues long. CDR3 sequence: CASNPLSGRQETQYF. The DNA for the CDR3 is TGTGCCAGCAATCCACTCAGCGGGAGGCAAGAGACCCAGTACTTC.

J is TRBJ2-1 and V is TRBV11-3; the match to TRBD2 covers 13 bases. Germline loops: CDR1 SGHNT, CDR2 YENEEA. This CDR3 is 15 amino acids long. With V trimmed by 4 bases and J by 9 bases, 6 bases remained unmatched. The chain's CDR3 is CASSYRTSGSSEQFF. CDR3 bases: TGTGCCAGCAGCTATCGGACTAGCGGGAGCAGTGAGCAGTTCTTC.

This chain joins TRBV7-3 and TRBJ2-2; D is ambiguous. The germline V gene has CDR1 SGHTA and CDR2 FQGTGA. The V end was cut by 2 bases, the J end by 1 base, with 5 bases between. This CDR3 has 14 amino acids. The CDR3 spells CASSLAENTGELFF. The CDR3 DNA sequence: TGTGCCAGCAGCTTAGCGGAGAACACCGGGGAGCTGTTTTTT.

The chain links TRBV19 to TRBJ1-1; TRBD1 might be the D (6 bases). The CDR3 is 15 amino acids. Per germline, CDR1 LNHDA and CDR2 SQIVND (reference sequence). V was pared by 7 bases and J by 4 bases, with 19 bases between. The CDR3 nucleotides read TGTGCCAGTATCCCCCGGGCTTTAGGGGGCACTGAAGCTTTCTTT. The encoded protein is CASIPRALGGTEAFF.

The chain combines TRBV11-2 with TRBJ2-7; no clear D. The CDR3 totals 15 residues. V was shortened by 2 bases and J by 7 bases, with 18 bases between the two germline ends. The germline V gene has CDR1 SGHAT and CDR2 FQNNGV. The CDR3 region is CASSLLRATTAEQYF. The CDR3 DNA reads as TGTGCCAGCAGCTTACTCCGGGCCACGACGGCGGAGCAGTACTTC.

The chain uses TRBV5-5 and TRBJ2-5; D gene unclear. The CDR3 length is 13 residues. Per the germline V gene, CDR1 is SGHKS and CDR2 is YYEKEE (reference sequence). V lost 3 bases and J 3 bases, leaving 9 bases between the germline ends. In nucleotides, the CDR3 is TGTGCCAGCAGCTCGCAGCTAGAAGAGACCCAGTACTTC. It translates to CASSSQLEETQYF.

This clone has just a few counts. The chain carries TRBV10-3 and TRBJ2-1, with TRBD2 matching over 9 bases. V lost 6 bases and J lost 6; bases outside the gene matches: 3. The CDR3 length is 13 residues. The germline V gene has CDR1 ENHRY and CDR2 SYGVKD. The DNA for the CDR3 is TGTGCCATCAGACTTAGCGGGAGCAATGAGCAGTTCTTC. It encodes CAIRLSGSNEQFF.

The J gene is TRBJ2-2, the V gene TRBV7-7, with D tentatively TRBD1 (5 bases). The CDR3 is 16 residues long. Germline assignment: CDR1 SSHAT and CDR2 FNYEAQ (reference sequence). Trimming removed 1 base from V and 1 base from J, with 10 bases in between. CDR3 residues: CASSLGVRENTGELFF. The CDR3, as DNA: TGTGCCAGCAGCTTAGGCGTCAGGGAGAACACCGGGGAGCTGTTTTTT.

V is TRBV19 and J is TRBJ1-2, with no clear D. The CDR3 has 14 residues. Germline CDR1 and CDR2: LNHDA and SQIVND (reference sequence). Trimming removed 4 bases at V and 4 bases at J, with 13 bases between. CDR3 loop: CASSNDHFFYGYTF. CDR3 coding DNA: TGTGCCAGTAGTAACGACCACTTTTTCTATGGCTACACCTTC.

The V gene is TRBV7-2, the J gene TRBJ2-1, with D unclear. V dropped 8 bases and J dropped 6 bases, with 8 bases sitting between them. The CDR3 consists of 11 residues. Germline CDR1 and CDR2: SGHTA and FQGNSA. The CDR3 reads CASGPRNEQFF. CDR3 coding DNA: TGTGCCAGCGGCCCCCGCAATGAGCAGTTCTTC.

The chain recombines TRBV19 with TRBJ1-4, with 10 bases identical to TRBD1. The CDR3 totals 15 residues. With 8 bases clipped from V and 7 bases from J, the junction kept 10 bases outside the gene matches. The germline CDR1 and CDR2 sequences are LNHDA and SQIVND (reference sequence). This CDR3 is CASRDRGLVVEKLFF. CDR3 sequence (DNA): TGTGCCAGTCGGGACAGGGGTTTGGTGGTTGAAAAACTGTTTTTT.

The J gene is TRBJ2-7, the V gene TRBV18, with D unclear. V shed 3 bases and J shed 6 bases, with 9 bases lying between them. This CDR3 is built from 12 residues. Germline assignment: CDR1 KGHSH and CDR2 LQKENI. The CDR3 coding sequence is TGTGCCAGCTCACCCTCAGCCGGCGAGCAGTACTTC. This encodes CASSPSAGEQYF.

This chain joins TRBV6-6 and TRBJ2-3, with D perhaps being TRBD1 or TRBD2 (5 bases each). Trimming pared 7 bases from V and 5 bases from J, leaving 19 bases between. The CDR3 extends over 15 amino acids. CDR1 and CDR2 (germline): MNHNY, SVGAGI (reference sequence). Here the CDR3 reads CASNHYQSGLDTQYF. Written as DNA, the CDR3 is TGTGCCAGCAATCATTACCAGTCGGGGCTAGATACGCAGTATTTT.

The V gene is TRBV12-5, the J gene TRBJ2-6, with a weak D call TRBD1 (5 bases). Trimming removed 1 base from V and 0 bases from J, with 13 bases in between. Germline V CDR1 and CDR2: LGHNT, FRNRAP. The CDR3 runs 18 residues. As DNA, the CDR3 is TGTGCTAGTGGTTTGGCGGACAAGATGTACTCTGGGGCCAACGTCCTGACTTTC. Protein: CASGLADKMYSGANVLTF.

The rearrangement joins TRBV7-2 to TRBJ1-1; 7 nucleotides agree with TRBD1. The germline gives CDR1 SGHTA, CDR2 FQGNSA. The trim removed 5 bases at V and 4 bases at J, leaving 7 bases unmatched. CDR3 size: 14 residues. Here the CDR3 reads CASSLQGSGTEAFF. The CDR3 nucleotides are TGTGCCAGCAGCCTACAGGGGAGCGGCACTGAAGCTTTCTTT.

Written as DNA, the CDR3 is TGTGCCAGCAGCTTATTCTTTGCGCCCGGGGAGCTGTTTTTT. This encodes CASSLFFAPGELFF. This rearrangement joins TRBV7-2 to TRBJ2-2; D remains ambiguous. Per the germline V gene, CDR1 is SGHTA and CDR2 is FQGNSA. The CDR3 length is 14 residues. Trimming cost V 2 bases and J 6 bases, with 10 bases left between them.

V gene TRBV5-1 combines with J gene TRBJ2-3, with D unresolved. Germline V gene data show CDR1 as SGHRS and CDR2 as YFSETQ. CDR3 length: 12 amino acids. Between the trimmed V and J ends, which lost 2 bases and 0 bases, there was a span of 1 base. The CDR3 here is CASSFSTDTQYF. The CDR3, as DNA: TGCGCCAGCAGCTTTAGCACAGATACGCAGTATTTT.

The V and J genes are TRBV5-4 and TRBJ2-1, with D perhaps TRBD2 (5 bases). The germline V and J ends were trimmed by 0 bases and 1 base, with 8 bases remaining between them. In germline, CDR1 is SGHNT, CDR2 YYREEE (reference sequence). The CDR3 has 15 amino acids. Here the CDR3 reads CASSLETGSYNEQFF. The DNA for the CDR3 is TGTGCCAGCAGCTTGGAAACGGGATCCTACAATGAGCAGTTCTTC.

The rearrangement links TRBV29-1 to TRBJ2-1, with 9 nucleotides matching TRBD2. This CDR3 has 14 amino acids. The ends lost 7 bases at V and 4 bases at J; junction bases unmatched: 8. Per the germline V gene, CDR1 is SQVTM and CDR2 is ANQGSEA. The CDR3 coding sequence is TGCAGCGACAATAGCGGGAGCGCTTACAATGAGCAGTTCTTC. The encoded protein is CSDNSGSAYNEQFF.

The rearrangement links TRBV7-9 to TRBJ2-7, with TRBD2 as a possible D gene (6 bases). There are 19 residues in the CDR3. The V end was cut by 1 base, the J end by 0 bases, with 22 bases between. Germline CDR1 reads SEHNR; CDR2 reads FQNEAQ (reference sequence). CDR3 coding DNA: TGTGCCAGCAGCTTAGTCGTTGGCGGGATCTTGCCCTCCTCCTACGAGCAGTACTTC. Its translation is CASSLVVGGILPSSYEQYF.

The V call is TRBV2, the J call TRBJ2-1, with TRBD1 matching over 12 bases. The CDR3 is 13 amino acids. The trim removed 8 bases at V and 9 bases at J, leaving 5 bases unmatched. The germline CDR1 and CDR2 sequences are SNHLY and FYNNEI. DNA for the CDR3: TGTGCCAGCGCTGGGACAGGGGGCTTTGAGCAGTTCTTC. Amino acid sequence: CASAGTGGFEQFF.

The chain carries TRBV10-3 and TRBJ1-5; maybe TRBD1 (6 bases). Looked up from germline, CDR1 is ENHRY and CDR2 is SYGVKD. The CDR3 has 16 amino acids. The V end lost 10 bases, the J end lost 0 bases, and 19 bases lay between the germline ends. The DNA of the CDR3 is TGTGCCACCGGGGGGGCAGGACAGAATAGCAATCAGCCCCAGCATTTT. Protein product: CATGGAGQNSNQPQHF.

This chain connects TRBV18 to TRBJ2-1; TRBD2 agrees at 11 bases. From germline, CDR1 is KGHSH and CDR2 LQKENI. This CDR3 is 16 amino acids long. V lost 4 bases, J lost 7 bases, and 9 bases stayed unmatched. The CDR3 loop reads CASSLGTSGVGNEQFF. Written as DNA, the CDR3 is TGTGCCAGCTCACTCGGGACTAGCGGTGTAGGGAATGAGCAGTTCTTC.

This chain uses TRBV15 with TRBJ2-1, with D possibly matching TRBD1 (5 bases). Per germline, CDR1 LNHNV and CDR2 YYDKDF (reference sequence). Trimming stripped 1 base from V and 7 bases from J, with 5 bases between. The CDR3 is made up of 12 amino acids. The CDR3 sequence is CATSRAGNEQFF. CDR3 DNA sequence: TGTGCCACCAGCAGAGCAGGGAATGAGCAGTTCTTC. Drawing the rest from reference TRBV15 and TRBJ2-1, the complete variable domain is DAMVIQNPRYQVTQFGKPVTLSCSQTLNHNVMYWYQQKSSQAPKLLFHYYDKDFNNEADTPDNFQSRRPNTSFCFLDIRSPGLGDTAMYLCATSRAGNEQFFGPGTRLTVL.

This clone was recorded only once. The sample has other DNA sequences that encode this CDR3 too. The genes are TRBV5-4 and TRBJ2-5; D not resolved. Germline CDR1 is SGHNT and CDR2 is YYREEE (reference sequence). There are 13 residues in the CDR3. Trimming removed 2 bases from V and 2 bases from J, with 7 bases in between. The CDR3 DNA is TGTGCCAGCAGCTTTAAGCGTCAAGAGACCCAGTACTTC. This codes for CASSFKRQETQYF.

Only one count was recorded for this clone. The chain uses TRBV5-4 and TRBJ2-2, with no clear D. The CDR3 contains 15 residues. The ends were cut back, 4 bases at V and 7 bases at J, with 17 bases in the middle. The germline CDR1 and CDR2 sequences are SGHNT and YYREEE (reference sequence). The CDR3, as DNA: TGTGCCAGCAGCCCCGGGTCCCCCGTCGTCGGGGAGCTGTTTTTT. It is translated as CASSPGSPVVGELFF.

This chain connects TRBV30 to TRBJ1-2, with D possibly being TRBD1 (5 bases). The CDR3 is 12 amino acids. V was pared by 4 bases and J by 4 bases, with 10 bases between. Germline CDR1 GTSNPN, CDR2 SVGIG (reference sequence). The CDR3 loop reads CAWNTGGYGYTF. The DNA for the CDR3 is TGTGCCTGGAACACGGGGGGCTATGGCTACACCTTC.

V usage is TRBV11-1 and J usage is TRBJ2-2; maybe TRBD1 (6 bases). Trimming took 1 base from V and 1 from J, leaving 19 bases between them. This CDR3 is built from 19 residues. Germline lookup yields CDR1 SGHAT and CDR2 FQDESV (reference sequence). The CDR3 is CASSLDLGRGRRNTGELFF. CDR3 nucleotides: TGTGCCAGCAGCTTAGATTTGGGCAGGGGTCGGAGGAACACCGGGGAGCTGTTTTTT.

The chain carries TRBV28 and TRBJ2-1; perhaps TRBD1 as D (6 bases). V shed 7 bases and J shed 7 bases, with 8 bases lying between them. Looked up from germline, CDR1 is MDHEN and CDR2 is SYDVKM. CDR3 length: 11 amino acids. For the CDR3, the DNA is TGTGCCAGCACAACAGGGAATGAGCAGTTCTTC. Protein: CASTTGNEQFF. Full variable domain (remainder filled in from reference TRBV28 and TRBJ2-1): DVKVTQSSRYLVKRTGEKVFLECVQDMDHENMFWYRQDPGLGLRLIYFSYDVKMKEKGDIPEGYSVSREKKERFSLILESASTNQTSMYLCASTTGNEQFFGPGTRLTVL.